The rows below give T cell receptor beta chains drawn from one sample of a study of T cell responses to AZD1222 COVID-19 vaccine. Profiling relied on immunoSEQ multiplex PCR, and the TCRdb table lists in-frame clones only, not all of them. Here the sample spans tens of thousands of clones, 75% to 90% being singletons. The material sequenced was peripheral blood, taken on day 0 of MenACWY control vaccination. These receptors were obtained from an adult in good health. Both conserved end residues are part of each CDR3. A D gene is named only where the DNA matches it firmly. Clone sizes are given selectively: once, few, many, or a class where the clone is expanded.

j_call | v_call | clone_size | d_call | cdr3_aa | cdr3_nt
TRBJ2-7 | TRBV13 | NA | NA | CASSLRQGGNSYEQYF | TGTGCCAGCAGCTTACGGCAGGGGGGAAATTCCTACGAGCAGTACTTC
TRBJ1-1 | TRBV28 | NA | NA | CASSLFLRVLGAFF | TGTGCCAGCAGTTTATTTCTAAGGGTCCTTGGGGCTTTCTTT
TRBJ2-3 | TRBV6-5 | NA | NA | CASQVSADTQYF | TGTGCCAGCCAGGTTAGCGCAGATACGCAGTATTTT
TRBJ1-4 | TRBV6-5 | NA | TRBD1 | CASSFLQGPTNEKLFF | TGTGCCAGCAGTTTCCTACAGGGGCCGACTAATGAAAAACTGTTTTTT
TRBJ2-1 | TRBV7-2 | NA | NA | CASSLRVAVTPSVEQFF | TGTGCCAGCAGCCTACGGGTAGCGGTTACTCCTTCTGTTGAGCAGTTCTTC
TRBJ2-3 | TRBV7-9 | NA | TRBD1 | CASSSSRSLGTEQYF | TGTGCCAGCAGTTCCAGTCGGTCGTTAGGGACAGAGCAGTATTTT
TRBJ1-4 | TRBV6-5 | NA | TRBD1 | CASSPGGGRDELFF | TGTGCCAGCAGTCCAGGGGGCGGAAGGGATGAACTGTTTTTT
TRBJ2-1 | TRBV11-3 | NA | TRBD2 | CASSFSGRFNEQFF | TGTGCCAGCAGCTTCAGCGGGAGATTCAATGAGCAGTTCTTC
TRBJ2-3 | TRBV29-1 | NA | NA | CSSWASTDTQYF | TGCAGCTCCTGGGCTAGCACAGATACGCAGTATTTT
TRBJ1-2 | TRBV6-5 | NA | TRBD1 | CASSYSRTGGAYGYTF | TGTGCCAGCAGTTACTCGAGGACAGGCGGCGCCTATGGCTACACCTTC
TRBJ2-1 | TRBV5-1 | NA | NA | CASSLTGYNEQFF | TGCGCCAGCAGCTTGACAGGTTACAATGAGCAGTTCTTC
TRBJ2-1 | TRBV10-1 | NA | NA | CASSESGPGNNEQFF | TGCGCCAGCAGTGAGTCGGGACCGGGAAACAATGAGCAGTTCTTC
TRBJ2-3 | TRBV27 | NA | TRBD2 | CASSSTSGLPDTQYF | TGTGCCAGCAGTTCGACTAGCGGGTTACCAGATACGCAGTATTTT
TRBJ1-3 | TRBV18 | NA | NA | CASSPKGVTGRSGNTIYF | TGTGCCAGCTCACCGAAGGGGGTGACAGGTCGCTCTGGAAACACCATATATTTT
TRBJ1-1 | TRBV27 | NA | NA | CASSSSPTAMNTEAFF | TGTGCCAGCAGTTCATCCCCGACAGCAATGAACACTGAAGCTTTCTTT
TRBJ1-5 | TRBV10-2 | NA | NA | CASSDQGNQPQHF | TGCGCCAGCAGTGACCAGGGGAATCAGCCCCAGCATTTT
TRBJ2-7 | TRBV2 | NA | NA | CASSVSYEQYF | TGTGCCAGCAGCGTGTCCTACGAGCAGTACTTC
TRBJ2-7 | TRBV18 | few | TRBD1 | CASSPSTGGKSSYEQYF | TGTGCCAGCTCACCATCGACAGGGGGCAAAAGCTCCTACGAGCAGTACTTC
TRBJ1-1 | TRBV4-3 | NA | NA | CASSQDISQLNTEAFF | TGCGCCAGCAGCCAAGATATAAGCCAGCTCAACACTGAAGCTTTCTTT
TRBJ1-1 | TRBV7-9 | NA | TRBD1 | CASSPINLQGAREVTEAFF | TGTGCCAGCAGCCCGATCAATTTACAGGGGGCGCGAGAAGTCACTGAAGCTTTCTTT
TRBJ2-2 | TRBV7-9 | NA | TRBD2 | CASSLTSGSYPGELFF | TGTGCCAGCAGCTTGACTAGCGGGAGTTACCCCGGGGAGCTGTTTTTT
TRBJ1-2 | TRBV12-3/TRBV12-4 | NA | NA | CASSSQDSYGYTF | TGTGCCAGCAGTTCCCAAGACAGCTATGGCTACACCTTC
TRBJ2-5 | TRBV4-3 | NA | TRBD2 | CASSQERGGGRPEETQYF | TGCGCCAGCAGCCAGGAACGGGGGGGTGGACGACCTGAAGAGACCCAGTACTTC
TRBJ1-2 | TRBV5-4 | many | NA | CASSLGGVYGYTF | TGTGCCAGCAGCTTGGGTGGGGTCTATGGCTACACCTTC
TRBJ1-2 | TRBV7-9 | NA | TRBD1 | CASSLERRTGGGYTF | TGTGCCAGCAGCTTAGAACGTCGGACAGGGGGAGGCTACACCTTC
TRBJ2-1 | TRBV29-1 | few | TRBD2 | CSFQREYNEQFF | TGCAGTTTTCAGCGGGAGTACAATGAGCAGTTCTTC
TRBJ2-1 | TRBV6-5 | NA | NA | CASRYSGTYNEQFF | TGTGCCAGCAGATATAGCGGCACCTACAATGAGCAGTTCTTC
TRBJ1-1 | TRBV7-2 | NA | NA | CASSLRLGNTEAFF | TGTGCCAGCAGCTTAAGGTTAGGGAACACTGAAGCTTTCTTT
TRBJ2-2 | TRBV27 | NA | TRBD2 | CASSPLSGRAISGELFF | TGTGCCAGCAGTCCCCTCTCCGGGAGGGCTATATCCGGGGAGCTGTTTTTT
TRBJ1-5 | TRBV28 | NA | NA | CASSLVQSNQPQHF | TGTGCCAGCAGTTTGGTGCAGTCCAATCAGCCCCAGCATTTT
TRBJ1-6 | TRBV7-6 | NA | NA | CASSARGIDSPLHF | TGTGCCAGCAGCGCCCGGGGCATCGATTCACCCCTCCACTTT
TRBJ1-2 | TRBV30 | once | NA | CAWSLAGNYGYTF | TGTGCCTGGAGTCTCGCAGGGAACTATGGCTACACCTTC
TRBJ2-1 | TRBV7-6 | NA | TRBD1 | CASRGTDYNEQFF | TGTGCCAGCAGAGGGACAGACTACAATGAGCAGTTCTTC
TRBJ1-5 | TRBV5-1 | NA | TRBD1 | CASSLGTGGNQPQHF | TGCGCCAGCAGCTTGGGGACAGGGGGCAATCAGCCCCAGCATTTT
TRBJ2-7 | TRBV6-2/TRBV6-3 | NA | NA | CASSYSGAGSEQYF | TGTGCCAGCAGTTACTCCGGCGCGGGAAGCGAGCAGTACTTC
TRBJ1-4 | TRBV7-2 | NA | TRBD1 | CASSLGGGEGEKLFF | TGTGCCAGCAGCTTAGGAGGGGGCGAGGGTGAAAAACTGTTTTTT
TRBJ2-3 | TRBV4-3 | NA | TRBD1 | CASSLDRSTDTQYF | TGCGCCAGCAGCCTGGACAGGAGCACAGATACGCAGTATTTT
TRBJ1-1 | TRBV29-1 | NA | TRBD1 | CSVGQGVTEAFF | TGCAGCGTTGGACAGGGGGTGACTGAAGCTTTCTTT
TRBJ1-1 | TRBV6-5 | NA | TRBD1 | CASSPRDRDRAFF | TGTGCCAGCAGCCCCCGGGACAGGGATAGAGCTTTCTTT
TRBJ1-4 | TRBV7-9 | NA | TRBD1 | CASSHPRGQGFEKLFF | TGTGCCAGCAGCCACCCCCGGGGACAGGGGTTTGAAAAACTGTTTTTT